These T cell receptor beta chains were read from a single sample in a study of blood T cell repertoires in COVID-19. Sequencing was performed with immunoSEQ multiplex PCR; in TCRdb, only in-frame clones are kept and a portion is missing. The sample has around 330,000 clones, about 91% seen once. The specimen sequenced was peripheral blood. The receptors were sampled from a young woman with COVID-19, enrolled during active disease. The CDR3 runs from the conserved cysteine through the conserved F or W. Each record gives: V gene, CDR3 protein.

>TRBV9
CASSVGTSGGYEQYF
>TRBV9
CASSPRGAGEKLFF
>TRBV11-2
CASSFNGGRTGELFF
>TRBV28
CASSPDYSQYF
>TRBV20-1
CSVGLGYEQFF
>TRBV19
CASSITKSGNSPLHF
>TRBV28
CASLSPPGKDYGYTF
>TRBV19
CASRGANQPQHF
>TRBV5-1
CASSLRDRGNGYTF
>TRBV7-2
CASNHVIIQQGGTEAFF
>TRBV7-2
CASSLGLQSSYEQYF
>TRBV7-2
CASSRTGDSGNTIYF
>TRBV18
CASSLDRVGANVLTF
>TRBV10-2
CASTTWEGVNSNQPQHF
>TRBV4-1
CASSQEGGYGYTF
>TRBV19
CASSISTGGHYEQYF
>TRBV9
CASSAGMTSGGATDTQYF
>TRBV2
CASSEWQGASDSYGYTF
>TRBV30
CAWSRGEDYQPQHF
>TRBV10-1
CASSSRTGGQDTQYF
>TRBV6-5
CASSYSKNQPQHF
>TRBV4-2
CASSQERDRGNQPQHF
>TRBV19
CASSTVEGAWTEAFF
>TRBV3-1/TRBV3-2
CASSQGSEKLFF
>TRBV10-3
CAISESPSGGHEQYF
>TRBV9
CASSVGGLNSYEQYF